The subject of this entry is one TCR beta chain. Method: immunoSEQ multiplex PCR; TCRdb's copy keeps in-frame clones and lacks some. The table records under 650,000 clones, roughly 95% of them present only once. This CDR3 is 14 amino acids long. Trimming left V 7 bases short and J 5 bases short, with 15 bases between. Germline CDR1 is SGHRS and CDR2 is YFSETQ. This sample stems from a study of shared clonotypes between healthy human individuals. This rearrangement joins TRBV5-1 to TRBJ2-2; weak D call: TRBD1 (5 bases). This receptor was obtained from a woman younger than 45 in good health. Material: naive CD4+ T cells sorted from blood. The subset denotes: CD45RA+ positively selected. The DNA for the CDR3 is TGCGCCAGCCAGGGCCGATCGGAGACCGGGGAGCTGTTTTTT. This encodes CASQGRSETGELFF. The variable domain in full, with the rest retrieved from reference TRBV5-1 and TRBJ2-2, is KAGVTQTPRYLIKTRGQQVTLSCSPISGHRSVSWYQQTPGQGLQFLFEYFSETQRNKGNFPGRFSGRQFSNSRSEMNVSTLELGDSALYLCASQGRSETGELFFGEGSRLTVL.